This T cell receptor (beta chain) was profiled in a study of T-cell memory formation after mild COVID-19 (dated by TCRdb to about 2021). Regarding the complete study: TCR sequence clusters from the two donors were largely donor specific. Two young, previously healthy adult volunteers made up the cohort, one male and one female. In two donors, T-cell clones that expanded and contracted after mild COVID-19 were followed by sequencing TCRalpha and TCRbeta repertoires longitudinally. The research as a whole found: The detection of some responding clones in pre-infection memory suggests that pre-existing cross-reactive memory T cells joined the SARS-CoV-2 response. SARS-CoV-2 specificity of the second-wave clones peaking on day 37 was not confirmed. Contracting CD4+ clones appeared mostly in the CM and EM memory subsets, whereas CD8+ clones were enriched in EMRA. Clones contracting from day 15 to 85 had balanced CD4/CD8 phenotypes, while a second wave expanding from day 15 to 37 was biased towards CD4+. The study included only a couple of mild cases, and larger cohorts that include severe cases with pre-infection samples were judged to be necessary.

Reads for this sample came from an Illumina NovaSeq 6000. TCRalpha and TCRbeta cDNA libraries were built by 5'RACE with constant-segment primers, adding sample barcodes and unique molecular identifiers. Trizol reagent was used to extract RNA from every sample. Libraries were amplified in two PCR steps, with a second sample barcode and Illumina TruSeq adapters added in the second step. Sequencing of the libraries was done on an Illumina NovaSeq, producing 2 x 150 bp paired-end reads. Under the source paper's analysis protocol: Demultiplexing of reads and collapsing into UMI-guided consensus sequences were performed with migec v1.2.7. Using mixcr v2.1.11, UMI consensuses were aligned to TRA and TRB V and J templates and then assembled into clonotypes. Expanded or contracted clonotypes were those called significant by both edgeR and NoisET, with noise models trained on biological replicates. For edgeR calls, a false discovery rate-adjusted p below 0.01 and a log2 fold-change threshold of 1 were applied. As an exploratory analysis of dynamics, max-normalized trajectories of the 1000 most abundant clonotypes were examined by PCA with hierarchical clustering. Separately sequenced CD4+ and CD8+ repertoires were used to assign a CD4 or CD8 phenotype to each responding clone. The public reads were run again by TCRdb, first through fastp at Q25 and then through MiXCR, and only productive beta chains were kept. Duplicate CDR3 protein sequences are folded into a single record with the most common DNA and genes. The authors' filters were not applied to this entry. The sample table holds approximately 570,000 distinct CDR3 sequences, of which over 15% were seen once. The top ten constitute more than 10% of the sample.

This clonotype was seen only a few times. No cognate antigen has been identified for it. No per-base quality is available; no much larger clone lies one base away. V is shortened by 5 bases, J by 2 bases, and the region joining them spans 7 bases. The cysteine opens and the phenylalanine closes a CDR3 of 13 amino acids. The DNA shown is the 39-base CDR3, in frame from base 1. Ficoll-Paque density gradient centrifugation was used to isolate PBMCs. The sequence links TRBV12-3 or TRBV12-4 to TRBJ2-1; no D gene call is confident. The sample taken for sequencing was PBMCs or a T cell subset sorted from them (not recorded which). This sequence was found in an adult woman who had mild COVID-19 (a few samples of this study predate the infection). The sample titles of this study are shuffled in the database, so cell type and time point are left out; the donor was told from shared clones. The CDR3 amino acid sequence is: CASSRNPYNEQFF. The sequenced DNA: TGTGCCAGCAGTAGGAACCCCTACAATGAGCAGTTCTTC.